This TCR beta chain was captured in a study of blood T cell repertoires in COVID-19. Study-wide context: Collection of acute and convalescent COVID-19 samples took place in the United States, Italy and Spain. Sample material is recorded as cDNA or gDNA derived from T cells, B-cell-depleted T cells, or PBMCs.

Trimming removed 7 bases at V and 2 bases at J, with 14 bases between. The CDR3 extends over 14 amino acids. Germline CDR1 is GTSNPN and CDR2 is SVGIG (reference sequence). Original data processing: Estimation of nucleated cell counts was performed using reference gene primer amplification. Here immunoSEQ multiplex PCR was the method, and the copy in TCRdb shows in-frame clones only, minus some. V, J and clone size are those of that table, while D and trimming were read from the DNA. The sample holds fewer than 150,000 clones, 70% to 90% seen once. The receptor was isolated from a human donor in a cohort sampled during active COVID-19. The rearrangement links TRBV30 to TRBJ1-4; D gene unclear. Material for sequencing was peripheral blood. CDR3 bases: TGTGCCTCTACTTTTGCCGCGACTAATGAAAAACTGTTTTTT. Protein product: CASTFAATNEKLFF.